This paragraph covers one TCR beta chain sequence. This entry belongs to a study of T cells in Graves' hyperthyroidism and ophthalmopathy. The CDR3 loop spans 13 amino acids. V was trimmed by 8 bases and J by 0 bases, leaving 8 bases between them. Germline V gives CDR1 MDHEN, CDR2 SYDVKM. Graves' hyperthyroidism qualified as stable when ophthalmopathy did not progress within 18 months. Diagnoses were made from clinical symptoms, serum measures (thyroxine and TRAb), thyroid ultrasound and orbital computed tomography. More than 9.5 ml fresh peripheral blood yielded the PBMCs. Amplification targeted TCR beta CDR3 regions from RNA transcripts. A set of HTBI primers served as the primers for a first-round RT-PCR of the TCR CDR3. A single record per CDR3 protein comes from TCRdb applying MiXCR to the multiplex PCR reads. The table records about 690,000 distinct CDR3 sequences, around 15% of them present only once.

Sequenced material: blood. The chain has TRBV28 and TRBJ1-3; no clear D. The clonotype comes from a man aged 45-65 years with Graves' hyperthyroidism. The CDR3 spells CASGDNSGNTIYF. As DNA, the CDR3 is TGTGCCAGCGGGGATAACTCTGGAAACACCATATATTTT.